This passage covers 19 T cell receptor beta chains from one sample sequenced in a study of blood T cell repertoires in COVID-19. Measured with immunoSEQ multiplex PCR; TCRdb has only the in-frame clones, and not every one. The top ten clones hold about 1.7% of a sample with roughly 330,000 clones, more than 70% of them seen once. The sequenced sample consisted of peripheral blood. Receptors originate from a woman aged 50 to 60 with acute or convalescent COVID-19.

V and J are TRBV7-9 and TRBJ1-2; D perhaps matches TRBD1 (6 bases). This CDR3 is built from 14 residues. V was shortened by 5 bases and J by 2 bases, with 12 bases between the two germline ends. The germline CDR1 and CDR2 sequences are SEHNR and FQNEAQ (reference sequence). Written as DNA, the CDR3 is TGTGCCAGCAGCCTCATGGACAGCAACTATGGCTACACCTTC. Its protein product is CASSLMDSNYGYTF.

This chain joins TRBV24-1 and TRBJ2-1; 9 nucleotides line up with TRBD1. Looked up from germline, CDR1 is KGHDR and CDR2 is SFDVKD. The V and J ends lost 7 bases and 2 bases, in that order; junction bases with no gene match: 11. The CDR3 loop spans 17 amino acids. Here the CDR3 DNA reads TGTGCCACCAGCGTGGGGGGACAGGGCGGCGCCTACAATGAGCAGTTCTTC. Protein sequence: CATSVGGQGGAYNEQFF.

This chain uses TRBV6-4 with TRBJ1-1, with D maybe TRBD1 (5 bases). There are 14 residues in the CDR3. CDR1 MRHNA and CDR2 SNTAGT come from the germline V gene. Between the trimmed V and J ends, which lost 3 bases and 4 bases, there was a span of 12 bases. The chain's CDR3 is CASSEREGSTEAFF. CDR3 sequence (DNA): TGTGCCAGCAGTGAAAGGGAGGGGAGCACTGAAGCTTTCTTT.

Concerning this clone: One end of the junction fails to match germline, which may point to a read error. CDR3 in amino acids: CASSFISGQGGYGQYF. DNA of the CDR3: TGTGCCAGCAGTTTCATATCCGGACAGGGGGGTTACGGGCAGTACTTC. This chain joins TRBV27 and TRBJ2-7; 10 bases fit TRBD1. The CDR3 extends over 16 amino acids. CDR1 and CDR2 (germline): MNHEY, SMNVEV (reference sequence).

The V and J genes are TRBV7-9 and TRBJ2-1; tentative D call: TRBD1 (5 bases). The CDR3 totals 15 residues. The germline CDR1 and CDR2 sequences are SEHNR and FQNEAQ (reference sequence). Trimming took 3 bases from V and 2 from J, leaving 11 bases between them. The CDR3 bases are TGTGCCAGCAGCTTTGTAGGGGTAGCCTACAATGAGCAGTTCTTC. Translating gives CASSFVGVAYNEQFF.

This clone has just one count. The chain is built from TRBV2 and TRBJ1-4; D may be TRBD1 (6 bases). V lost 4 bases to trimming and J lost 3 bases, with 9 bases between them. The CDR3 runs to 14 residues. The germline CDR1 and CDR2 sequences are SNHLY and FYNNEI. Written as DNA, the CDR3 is TGTGCCAGCAGTGTGGGGACACCTAATGAAAAACTGTTTTTT. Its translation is CASSVGTPNEKLFF.

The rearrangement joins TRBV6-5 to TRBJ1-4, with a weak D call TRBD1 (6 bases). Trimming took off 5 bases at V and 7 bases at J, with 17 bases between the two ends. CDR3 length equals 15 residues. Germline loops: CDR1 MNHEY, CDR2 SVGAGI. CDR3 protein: CASSLVTRGGEKLFF. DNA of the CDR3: TGTGCCAGCAGTCTCGTAACTAGGGGGGGTGAAAAACTGTTTTTT.

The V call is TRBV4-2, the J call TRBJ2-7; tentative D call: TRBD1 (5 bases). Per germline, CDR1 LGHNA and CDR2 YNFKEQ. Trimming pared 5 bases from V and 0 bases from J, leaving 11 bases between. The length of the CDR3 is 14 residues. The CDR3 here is CASSGATGSYEQYF. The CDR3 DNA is TGTGCCAGCAGCGGGGCTACGGGCTCCTACGAGCAGTACTTC.

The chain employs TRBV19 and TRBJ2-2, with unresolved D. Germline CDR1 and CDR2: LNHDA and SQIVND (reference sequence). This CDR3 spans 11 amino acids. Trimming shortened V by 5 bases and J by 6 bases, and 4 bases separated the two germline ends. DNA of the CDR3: TGTGCCAGTAGTCCATCCGGGGAGCTGTTTTTT. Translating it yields CASSPSGELFF.

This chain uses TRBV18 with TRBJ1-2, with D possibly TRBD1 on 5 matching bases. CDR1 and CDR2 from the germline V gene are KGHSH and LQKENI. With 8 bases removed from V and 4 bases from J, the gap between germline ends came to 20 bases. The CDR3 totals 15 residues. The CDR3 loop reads CASNLVPGDAYGYTF. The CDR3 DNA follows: TGTGCCAGCAACCTCGTACCGGGGGACGCCTATGGCTACACCTTC.

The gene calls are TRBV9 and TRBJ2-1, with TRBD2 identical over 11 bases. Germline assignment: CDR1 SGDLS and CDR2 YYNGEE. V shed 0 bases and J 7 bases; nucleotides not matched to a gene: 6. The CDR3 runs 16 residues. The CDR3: CASSVVASGRTNEQFF. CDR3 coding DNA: TGTGCCAGCAGCGTAGTTGCTAGCGGGAGGACGAATGAGCAGTTCTTC.

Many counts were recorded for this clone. CDR3 protein: CASSKGAGTGLTNQPQHF. The CDR3 region has the DNA TGTGCCAGCAGCAAAGGCGCTGGGACAGGACTAACCAATCAGCCCCAGCATTTT. The V call is TRBV21-1, the J call TRBJ1-5; TRBD1 is the table's D call, not checked against the DNA. TRBV21-1 is described as a pseudogene. The CDR3 contains 18 residues.

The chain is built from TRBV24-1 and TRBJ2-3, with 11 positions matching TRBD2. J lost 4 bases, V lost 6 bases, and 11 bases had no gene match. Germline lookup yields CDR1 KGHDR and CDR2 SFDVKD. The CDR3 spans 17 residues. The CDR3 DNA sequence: TGTGCCACCAGTTTAACCGGGACTAGCGGATACGCAGATACGCAGTATTTT. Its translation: CATSLTGTSGYADTQYF.

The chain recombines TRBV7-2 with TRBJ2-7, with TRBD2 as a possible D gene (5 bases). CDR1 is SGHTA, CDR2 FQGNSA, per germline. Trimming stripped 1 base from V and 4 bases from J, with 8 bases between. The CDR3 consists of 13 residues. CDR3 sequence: CASSLETGYEQYF. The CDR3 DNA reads TGTGCCAGCAGCTTAGAGACGGGATACGAGCAGTACTTC.

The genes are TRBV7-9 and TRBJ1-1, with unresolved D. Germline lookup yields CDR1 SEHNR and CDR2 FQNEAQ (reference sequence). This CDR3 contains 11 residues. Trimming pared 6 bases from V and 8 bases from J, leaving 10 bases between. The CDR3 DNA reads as TGTGCCAGCAGGCCGGTCCTCGAAGCTTTCTTT. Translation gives CASRPVLEAFF.

CDR3 DNA sequence: TGTGCCTGGAGTGAAACAGGGTTGGGAGGCTACACCTTC. Its translation is CAWSETGLGGYTF. The genes are TRBV30 and TRBJ1-2, with D possibly TRBD1 on 6 matching bases. There are 13 residues in the CDR3. Germline values: CDR1 GTSNPN, CDR2 SVGIG (reference sequence). Trimming removed 1 base at V and 8 bases at J, with 14 bases between. The full variable domain, rest sourced from reference TRBV30 and TRBJ1-2, is SQTIHQWPATLVQPVGSPLSLECTVEGTSNPNLYWYRQAAGRGLQLLFYSVGIGQISSEVPQNLSASRPQDRQFILSSKKLLLSDSGFYLCAWSETGLGGYTFGSGTRLTVV.

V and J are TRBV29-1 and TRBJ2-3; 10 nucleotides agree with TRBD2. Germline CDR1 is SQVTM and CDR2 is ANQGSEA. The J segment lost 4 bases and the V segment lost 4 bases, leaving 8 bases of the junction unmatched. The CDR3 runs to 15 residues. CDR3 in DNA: TGCAGCGTTGTGTTAACTAGCGGGACCGCAGATACGCAGTATTTT. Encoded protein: CSVVLTSGTADTQYF.

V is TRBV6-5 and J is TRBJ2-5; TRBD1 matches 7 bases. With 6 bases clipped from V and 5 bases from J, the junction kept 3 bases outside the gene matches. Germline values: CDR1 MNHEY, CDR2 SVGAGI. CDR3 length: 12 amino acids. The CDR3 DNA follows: TGTGCCAGCAGGAAGACAGGGGAGACCCAGTACTTC. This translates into CASRKTGETQYF.

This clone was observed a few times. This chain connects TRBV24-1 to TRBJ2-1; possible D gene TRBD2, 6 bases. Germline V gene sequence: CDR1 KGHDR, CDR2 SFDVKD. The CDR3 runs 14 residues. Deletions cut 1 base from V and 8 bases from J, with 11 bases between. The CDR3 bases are TGTGCCACCAGTGATTTTCCTAGGGAGGATGAGCAGTTCTTC. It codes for CATSDFPREDEQFF.